A selection of T cell receptor beta chains follows, all from one sample in a study of T cells after posttransplantation cyclophosphamide. Only in-frame clones appear in the TCRdb table, and some are missing; sequencing was by immunoSEQ multiplex PCR. This sample has about 32,000 clones, with about 87% found just once. Sequenced material: PBMCs. The origin of the receptors is a woman aged 40 to 50 with a blood cancer, CMV-positive, and with a related stem cell donor. CDR3s leave out the opening cysteine and the closing phenylalanine or tryptophan.

v_call | cdr3_aa
TRBV9 | ASSVGDRREKLF
TRBV4-1 | ASSPTGGDGYT
TRBV18 | ASSVRGDTEAF
TRBV7-6 | ASSSLRGSTDTQY
TRBV7-9 | ASSRTSGGSYEQY
TRBV29-1 | SVEGGLAGIQETQY
TRBV27 | ASRRLADYEQY
TRBV10-3 | AISERTGMGLDYGYT
TRBV10-3 | AISLAGGRDEQF
TRBV5-1 | ASSLNGGTEAF
TRBV28 | ASSLVPAGALKNIQY
TRBV11-2 | ASSMTEFATNEKLF
TRBV7-7 | ASSLSPAGARGSGANVLT
TRBV7-8 | ASSLVRGDNSPLH
TRBV10-1 | ASDRERQY
TRBV5-1 | ASSLGGTGNTEAF